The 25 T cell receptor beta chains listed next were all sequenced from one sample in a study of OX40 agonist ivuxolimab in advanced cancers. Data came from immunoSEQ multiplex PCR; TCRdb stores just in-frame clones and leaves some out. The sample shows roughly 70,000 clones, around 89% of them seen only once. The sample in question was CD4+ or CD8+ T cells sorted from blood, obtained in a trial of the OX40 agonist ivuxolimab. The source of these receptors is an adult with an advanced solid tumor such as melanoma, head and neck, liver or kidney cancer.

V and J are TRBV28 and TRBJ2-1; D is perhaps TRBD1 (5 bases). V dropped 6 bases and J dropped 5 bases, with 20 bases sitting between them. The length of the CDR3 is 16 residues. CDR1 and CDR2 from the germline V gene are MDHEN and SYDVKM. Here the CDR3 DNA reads TGTGCCAGCAGCCCTACCTTGGGCAGGGCAGACAATGAGCAGTTCTTC. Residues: CASSPTLGRADNEQFF.

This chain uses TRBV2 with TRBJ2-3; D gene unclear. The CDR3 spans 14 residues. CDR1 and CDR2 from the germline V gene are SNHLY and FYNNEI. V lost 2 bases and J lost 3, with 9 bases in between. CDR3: CASSERQWTDTQYF. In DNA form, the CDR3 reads TGTGCCAGCAGTGAAAGGCAGTGGACAGATACGCAGTATTTT. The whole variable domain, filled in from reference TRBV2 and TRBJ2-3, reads EPEVTQTPSHQVTQMGQEVILRCVPISNHLYFYWYRQILGQKVEFLVSFYNNEISEKSEIFDDQFSVERPDGSNFTLKIRSTKLEDSAMYFCASSERQWTDTQYFGPGTRLTVL.

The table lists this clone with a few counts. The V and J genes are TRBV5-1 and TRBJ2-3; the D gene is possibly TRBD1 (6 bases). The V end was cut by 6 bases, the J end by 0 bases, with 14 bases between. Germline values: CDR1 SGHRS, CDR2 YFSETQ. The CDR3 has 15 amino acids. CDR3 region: CASTPTGSSTDTQYF. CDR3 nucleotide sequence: TGCGCCAGCACCCCGACAGGTTCGAGCACAGATACGCAGTATTTT.

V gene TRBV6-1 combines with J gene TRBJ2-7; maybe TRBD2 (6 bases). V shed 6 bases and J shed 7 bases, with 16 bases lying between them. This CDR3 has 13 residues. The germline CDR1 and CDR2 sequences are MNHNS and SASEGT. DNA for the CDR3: TGTGCCAGCAGAGGTCAGGGAGGTGAAGAGCAGTACTTC. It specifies CASRGQGGEEQYF.

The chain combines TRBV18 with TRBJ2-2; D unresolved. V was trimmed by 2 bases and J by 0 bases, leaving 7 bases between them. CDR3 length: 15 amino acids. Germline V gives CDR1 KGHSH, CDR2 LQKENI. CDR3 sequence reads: CASSPSSANTGELFF. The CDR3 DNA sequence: TGTGCCAGCTCACCATCAAGCGCGAACACCGGGGAGCTGTTTTTT.

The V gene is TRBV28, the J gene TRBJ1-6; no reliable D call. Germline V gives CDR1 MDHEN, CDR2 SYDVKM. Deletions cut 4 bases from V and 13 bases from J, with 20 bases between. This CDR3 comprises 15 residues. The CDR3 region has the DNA TGTGCCAGCAGTTCTATCCCGAGCATCGGTTTTCCCCTCCACTTT. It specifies CASSSIPSIGFPLHF. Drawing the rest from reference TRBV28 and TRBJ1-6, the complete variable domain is DVKVTQSSRYLVKRTGEKVFLECVQDMDHENMFWYRQDPGLGLRLIYFSYDVKMKEKGDIPEGYSVSREKKERFSLILESASTNQTSMYLCASSSIPSIGFPLHFGNGTRLTVT.

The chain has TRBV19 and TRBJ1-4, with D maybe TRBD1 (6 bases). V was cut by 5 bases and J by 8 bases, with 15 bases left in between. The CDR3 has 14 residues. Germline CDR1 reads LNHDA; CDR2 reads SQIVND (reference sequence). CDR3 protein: CASSPSGRGEKLFF. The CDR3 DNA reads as TGTGCCAGTAGTCCCTCGGGCAGGGGCGAAAAACTGTTTTTT.

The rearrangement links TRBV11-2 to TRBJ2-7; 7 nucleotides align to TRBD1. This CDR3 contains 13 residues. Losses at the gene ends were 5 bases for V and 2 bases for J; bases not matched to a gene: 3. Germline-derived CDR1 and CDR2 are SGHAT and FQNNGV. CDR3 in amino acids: CASSPGTAYEQYF. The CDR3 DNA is TGTGCCAGCAGCCCCGGGACAGCCTACGAGCAGTACTTC.

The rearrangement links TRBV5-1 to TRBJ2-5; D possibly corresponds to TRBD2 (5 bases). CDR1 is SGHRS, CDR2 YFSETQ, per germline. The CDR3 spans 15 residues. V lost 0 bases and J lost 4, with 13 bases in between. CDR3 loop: CASSLGSEVGETQYF. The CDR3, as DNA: TGCGCCAGCAGCTTGGGGTCGGAGGTGGGAGAGACCCAGTACTTC.

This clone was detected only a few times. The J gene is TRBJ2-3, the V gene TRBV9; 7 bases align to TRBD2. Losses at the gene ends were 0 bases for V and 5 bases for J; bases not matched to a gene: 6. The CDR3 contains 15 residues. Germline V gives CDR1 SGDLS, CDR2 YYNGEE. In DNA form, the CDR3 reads TGTGCCAGCAGCGTAGGTGCGGGAGAAATAGATACGCAGTATTTT. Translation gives CASSVGAGEIDTQYF.

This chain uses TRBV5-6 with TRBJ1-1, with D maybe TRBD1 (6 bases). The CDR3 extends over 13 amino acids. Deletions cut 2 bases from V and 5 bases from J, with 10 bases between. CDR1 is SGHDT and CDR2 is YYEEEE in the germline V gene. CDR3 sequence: CASSFNRGTEAFF. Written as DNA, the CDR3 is TGTGCCAGCAGCTTCAATAGGGGGACTGAAGCTTTCTTT.

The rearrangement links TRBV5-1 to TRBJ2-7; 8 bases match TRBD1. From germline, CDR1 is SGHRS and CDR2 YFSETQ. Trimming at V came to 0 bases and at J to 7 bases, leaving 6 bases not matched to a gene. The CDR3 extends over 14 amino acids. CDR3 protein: CASSLGGQAPEQYF. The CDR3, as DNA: TGCGCCAGCAGCTTGGGGGGACAGGCCCCGGAGCAGTACTTC.

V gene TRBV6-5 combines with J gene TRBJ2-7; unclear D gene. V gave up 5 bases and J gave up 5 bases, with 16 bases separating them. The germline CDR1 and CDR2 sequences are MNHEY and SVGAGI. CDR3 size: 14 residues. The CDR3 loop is CASSAARSQNEQYF. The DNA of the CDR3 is TGTGCCAGCAGTGCGGCCAGGTCTCAAAACGAGCAGTACTTC.

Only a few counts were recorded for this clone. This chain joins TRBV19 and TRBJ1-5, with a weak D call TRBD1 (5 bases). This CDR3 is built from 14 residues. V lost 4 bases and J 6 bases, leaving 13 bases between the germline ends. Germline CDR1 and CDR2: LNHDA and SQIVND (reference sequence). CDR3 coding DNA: TGTGCCAGTAGTACAGGGCCCCTGGGTCAGCCCCAGCATTTT. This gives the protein CASSTGPLGQPQHF.

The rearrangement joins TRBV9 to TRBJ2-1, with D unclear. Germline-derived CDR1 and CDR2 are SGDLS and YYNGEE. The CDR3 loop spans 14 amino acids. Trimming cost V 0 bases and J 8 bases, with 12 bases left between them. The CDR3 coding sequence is TGTGCCAGCAGCGTAGAGGTCTCCGAGGATGAGCAGTTCTTC. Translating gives CASSVEVSEDEQFF.

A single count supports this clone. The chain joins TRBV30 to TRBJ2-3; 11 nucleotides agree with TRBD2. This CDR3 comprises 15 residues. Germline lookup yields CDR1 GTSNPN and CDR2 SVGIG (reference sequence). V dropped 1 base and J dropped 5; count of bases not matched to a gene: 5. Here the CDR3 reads CAWSELAGAGDTQYF. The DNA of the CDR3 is TGTGCCTGGAGTGAACTAGCGGGAGCAGGAGATACGCAGTATTTT.

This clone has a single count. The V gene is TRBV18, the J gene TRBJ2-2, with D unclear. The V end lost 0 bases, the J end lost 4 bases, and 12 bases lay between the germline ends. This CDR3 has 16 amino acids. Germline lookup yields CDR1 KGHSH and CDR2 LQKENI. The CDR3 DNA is TGTGCCAGCTCACCACCCCCAAGGGCCGGCACCGGGGAGCTGTTTTTT. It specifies CASSPPPRAGTGELFF.

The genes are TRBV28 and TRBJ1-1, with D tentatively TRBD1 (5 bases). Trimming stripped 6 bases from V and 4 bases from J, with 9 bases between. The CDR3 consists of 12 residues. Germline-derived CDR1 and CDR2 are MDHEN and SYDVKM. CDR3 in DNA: TGTGCCAGCAGGCCGGGGGTCACTGAAGCTTTCTTT. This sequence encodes CASRPGVTEAFF.

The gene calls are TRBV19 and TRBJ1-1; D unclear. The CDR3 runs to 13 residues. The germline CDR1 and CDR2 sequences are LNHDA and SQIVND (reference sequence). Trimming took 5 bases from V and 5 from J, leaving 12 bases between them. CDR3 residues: CASSPVEGTEAFF. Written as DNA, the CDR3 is TGTGCCAGTAGTCCCGTGGAGGGAACTGAAGCTTTCTTT.

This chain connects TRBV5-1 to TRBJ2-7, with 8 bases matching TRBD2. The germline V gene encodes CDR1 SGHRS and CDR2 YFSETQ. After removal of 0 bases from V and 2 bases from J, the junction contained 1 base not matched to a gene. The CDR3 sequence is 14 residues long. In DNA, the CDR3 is TGCGCCAGCAGCTTGGCCGGGGGGGCCTACGAGCAGTACTTC. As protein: CASSLAGGAYEQYF.

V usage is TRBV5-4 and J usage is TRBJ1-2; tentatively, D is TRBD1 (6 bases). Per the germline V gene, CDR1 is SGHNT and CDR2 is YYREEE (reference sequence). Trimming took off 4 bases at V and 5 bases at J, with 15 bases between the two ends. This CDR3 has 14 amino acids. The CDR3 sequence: CASSDGPQGYGYTF. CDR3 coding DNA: TGTGCCAGCAGCGATGGTCCCCAGGGGTATGGCTACACCTTC.

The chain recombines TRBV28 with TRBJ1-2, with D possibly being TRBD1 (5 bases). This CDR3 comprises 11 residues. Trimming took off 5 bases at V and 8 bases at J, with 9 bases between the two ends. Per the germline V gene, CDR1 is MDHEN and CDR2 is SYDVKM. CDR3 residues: CASSRGEGYTF. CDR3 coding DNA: TGTGCCAGCAGTAGAGGGGAGGGCTACACCTTC.

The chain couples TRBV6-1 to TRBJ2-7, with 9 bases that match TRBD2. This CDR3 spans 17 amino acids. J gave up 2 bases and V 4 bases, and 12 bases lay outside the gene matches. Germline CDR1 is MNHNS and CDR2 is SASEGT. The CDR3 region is CASSGGGMVAGAYEQYF. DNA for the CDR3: TGTGCCAGCAGTGGTGGAGGTATGGTAGCGGGGGCCTACGAGCAGTACTTC.

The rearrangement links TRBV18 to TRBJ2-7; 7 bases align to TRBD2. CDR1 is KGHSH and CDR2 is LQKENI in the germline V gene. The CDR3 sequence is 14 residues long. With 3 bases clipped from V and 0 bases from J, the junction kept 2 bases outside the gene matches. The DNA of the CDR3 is TGTGCCAGCTCACCCCGGGACTACTCCTACGAGCAGTACTTC. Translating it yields CASSPRDYSYEQYF. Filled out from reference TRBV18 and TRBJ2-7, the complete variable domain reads NAGVMQNPRHLVRRRGQEARLRCSPMKGHSHVYWYRQLPEEGLKFMVYLQKENIIDESGMPKERFSAEFPKEGPSILRIQQVVRGDSAAYFCASSPRDYSYEQYFGPGTRLTVT.

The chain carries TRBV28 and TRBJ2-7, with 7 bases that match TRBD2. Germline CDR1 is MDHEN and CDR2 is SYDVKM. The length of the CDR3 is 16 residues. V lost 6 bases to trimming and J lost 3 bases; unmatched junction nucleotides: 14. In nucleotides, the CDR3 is TGTGCCAGCAGCTCCCGTGGAGCGGGGAAAGTCTACGAGCAGTACTTC. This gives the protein CASSSRGAGKVYEQYF.